What follows are 22 T cell receptor beta chains derived from one specimen sequenced in a study of OX40 agonist ivuxolimab in advanced cancers. Clones were read by immunoSEQ multiplex PCR, and TCRdb kept only the in-frame ones, dropping some. The data hold 80,000 or so clones, with about 92% observed a single time. The starting material was CD4+ or CD8+ T cells sorted from blood, obtained in a trial of the OX40 agonist ivuxolimab. The receptor source for this set is an adult with an advanced solid tumor such as melanoma, head and neck, liver or kidney cancer.

This rearrangement joins TRBV7-6 to TRBJ1-1; a possible D gene is TRBD1 (6 bases). There are 15 residues in the CDR3. V was shortened by 4 bases and J by 1 base, with 13 bases between the two germline ends. Germline V gene data show CDR1 as SGHVS and CDR2 as FNYEAQ. In DNA form, the CDR3 reads TGTGCCAGCAGCTCGGGGGCATTTAAGAACACTGAAGCTTTCTTT. This encodes CASSSGAFKNTEAFF.

DNA for the CDR3: TGTGCCAGCAGTCAAAGCGGCAATGAGCAGTTCTTC. It encodes CASSQSGNEQFF. The rearrangement uses TRBV27 and TRBJ2-1; D perhaps matches TRBD2 (5 bases). CDR1 MNHEY and CDR2 SMNVEV come from the germline V gene (reference sequence). This CDR3 has 12 residues. The V end was cut by 5 bases, the J end by 6 bases, with 8 bases between.

The V call is TRBV29-1, the J call TRBJ2-5; perhaps TRBD1 as D (6 bases). CDR1 and CDR2 from the germline V gene are SQVTM and ANQGSEA. The CDR3 has 11 amino acids. Trimming took 5 bases from V and 7 from J, leaving 11 bases between them. CDR3 protein: CSVRDKGTQYF. The CDR3 DNA reads TGCAGCGTTCGGGACAAGGGGACCCAGTACTTC.

J is TRBJ1-1 and V is TRBV7-2; D is uncertain. V was pared by 2 bases and J by 0 bases, with 13 bases between. The CDR3 has 16 amino acids. Germline CDR1 SGHTA, CDR2 FQGNSA. The CDR3: CASSLRQTQMNTEAFF. The CDR3 coding sequence is TGTGCCAGCAGCTTACGGCAGACTCAAATGAACACTGAAGCTTTCTTT.

The chain has TRBV27 and TRBJ2-4; 7 nucleotides line up with TRBD1. There are 13 residues in the CDR3. Germline CDR1 MNHEY, CDR2 SMNVEV (reference sequence). With 6 bases clipped from V and 9 bases from J, the junction kept 8 bases outside the gene matches. This chain's CDR3 is CASRTGVGGIQYF. Here the CDR3 DNA reads TGTGCCAGCAGAACAGGGGTCGGCGGCATTCAGTACTTC.

This sequence joins TRBV12-5 and TRBJ2-3; 8 bases align to TRBD2. Germline CDR1 and CDR2: LGHNT and FRNRAP. The CDR3 contains 15 residues. V dropped 4 bases and J dropped 0; count of bases not matched to a gene: 3. CDR3 sequence: CASGYGGVSTDTQYF. Written as DNA, the CDR3 is TGTGCTAGTGGTTACGGGGGGGTGAGCACAGATACGCAGTATTTT.

The J gene is TRBJ2-7, the V gene TRBV5-4; no clear D. Trimming stripped 2 bases from V and 0 bases from J, with 6 bases between. The CDR3 consists of 13 residues. The germline gives CDR1 SGHNT, CDR2 YYREEE (reference sequence). The CDR3 loop is CASSFSSSYEQYF. For the CDR3, the DNA is TGTGCCAGCAGCTTCAGTAGCTCCTACGAGCAGTACTTC.

The chain links TRBV29-1 to TRBJ2-2; 14 bases fit TRBD2. Germline CDR1 and CDR2: SQVTM and ANQGSEA. The CDR3 sequence is 16 residues long. V shed 2 bases, J shed 4 bases, and the junction held 3 bases outside the gene matches. The CDR3 sequence is CSVERGLAGGTGELFF. DNA for the CDR3: TGCAGCGTTGAAAGAGGACTAGCGGGAGGCACCGGGGAGCTGTTTTTT.

The CDR3 loop reads CASSLRGQGNTEAFF. In DNA form, the CDR3 reads TGTGCCAGCAGTTTGCGGGGGCAGGGGAACACTGAAGCTTTCTTT. The chain couples TRBV28 to TRBJ1-1, with D maybe TRBD1 (6 bases). The ends were cut back, 3 bases at V and 1 base at J, with 12 bases in the middle. Germline CDR1 MDHEN, CDR2 SYDVKM. The CDR3 spans 15 residues.

The V and J genes are TRBV6-5 and TRBJ1-2; D not certain. The V end was cut by 0 bases, the J end by 5 bases, with 7 bases between. The CDR3 runs 13 residues. Per the germline V gene, CDR1 is MNHEY and CDR2 is SVGAGI. CDR3 DNA: TGTGCCAGCAGTTACTCGGAAGGGTATGGCTACACCTTC. Its translation is CASSYSEGYGYTF.

The genes are TRBV7-9 and TRBJ2-2, with TRBD2 identical over 10 bases. The CDR3 is 15 amino acids. Germline CDR1 and CDR2: SEHNR and FQNEAQ (reference sequence). Trimming at V came to 5 bases and at J to 1 base, leaving 1 base not matched to a gene. DNA for the CDR3: TGTGCCAGCAGCCGGACTAGCGGGAACACCGGGGAGCTGTTTTTT. Its translation: CASSRTSGNTGELFF.

The chain is built from TRBV4-1 and TRBJ1-1, with a possible D match to TRBD1 (6 bases). CDR3 length: 15 amino acids. V lost 1 base and J lost 0, with 9 bases in between. CDR1 and CDR2 from the germline V gene are MGHRA and YSYEKL. CDR3 sequence: CASSQGTGLNTEAFF. DNA for the CDR3: TGCGCCAGCAGCCAAGGAACAGGGTTGAACACTGAAGCTTTCTTT.

The chain uses TRBV28 and TRBJ2-5, with 9 bases lining up with TRBD1. The CDR3 contains 15 residues. CDR1 MDHEN and CDR2 SYDVKM come from the germline V gene. With V trimmed by 5 bases and J by 5 bases, 9 bases remained unmatched. The DNA of the CDR3 is TGTGCCAGCAGTCCCGGGGACAGGGTGGGGGAGACCCAGTACTTC. Translation gives CASSPGDRVGETQYF. The complete variable domain, with remaining parts taken from reference TRBV28 and TRBJ2-5, reads DVKVTQSSRYLVKRTGEKVFLECVQDMDHENMFWYRQDPGLGLRLIYFSYDVKMKEKGDIPEGYSVSREKKERFSLILESASTNQTSMYLCASSPGDRVGETQYFGPGTRLLVL.

This rearrangement joins TRBV7-2 to TRBJ2-4; D is possibly TRBD2 (5 bases). This CDR3 has 14 residues. V lost 0 bases, J lost 6 bases, and 9 bases lay in between. The germline CDR1 and CDR2 sequences are SGHTA and FQGNSA. CDR3 protein: CASSLAGVRNIQYF. Here the CDR3 DNA reads TGTGCCAGCAGCTTAGCCGGGGTCCGAAACATTCAGTACTTC.

The rearrangement links TRBV18 to TRBJ2-7; D remains ambiguous. Per the germline V gene, CDR1 is KGHSH and CDR2 is LQKENI. The CDR3 sequence is 13 residues long. Trimming shortened V by 2 bases and J by 2 bases, and 7 bases separated the two germline ends. The chain's CDR3 is CASSPGQTYEQYF. CDR3 sequence (DNA): TGTGCCAGCTCACCAGGGCAAACCTACGAGCAGTACTTC.

This clone is a singleton in its sample. The chain is built from TRBV5-6 and TRBJ2-1; either TRBD1 or TRBD2 may fit D (5 bases each). CDR1 SGHDT and CDR2 YYEEEE come from the germline V gene. Trimming took off 2 bases at V and 7 bases at J, with 16 bases between the two ends. The CDR3 has 15 residues. DNA of the CDR3: TGTGCCAGCAGCTTTGGTACGGGGCTGCCGAATGAGCAGTTCTTC. Protein: CASSFGTGLPNEQFF.

This clone appeared a single time. V is TRBV5-4 and J is TRBJ1-3; 9 bases align to TRBD1. The J segment lost 0 bases and the V segment lost 4 bases, leaving 5 bases of the junction unmatched. This CDR3 comprises 16 residues. Germline V gene data show CDR1 as SGHNT and CDR2 as YYREEE (reference sequence). This CDR3 reads CASSTTGGDSGNTIYF. DNA for the CDR3: TGTGCCAGCAGCACGACAGGGGGGGACTCTGGAAACACCATATATTTT.

The gene calls are TRBV18 and TRBJ1-1; D gene uncertain. Germline values: CDR1 KGHSH, CDR2 LQKENI. The CDR3 contains 11 residues. Trimming left V 11 bases short and J 6 bases short, with 13 bases between. The CDR3 protein is CASEGGSEAFF. CDR3 in DNA: TGTGCCTCAGAGGGCGGATCTGAAGCTTTCTTT.

The chain couples TRBV4-1 to TRBJ1-1; 8 nucleotides match TRBD1. The CDR3 has 18 amino acids. J lost 11 bases, V lost 0 bases, and 20 bases had no gene match. CDR1 MGHRA and CDR2 YSYEKL come from the germline V gene. CDR3 sequence reads: CASSQDPGQGALSADAFF. The CDR3 coding sequence is TGCGCCAGCAGCCAAGATCCTGGGCAGGGGGCCCTTTCGGCCGACGCTTTCTTT.

This clone was observed a handful of times. The DNA for the CDR3 is TGTGCCAGCAGCTTAGTCGTGAACACTGAAGCTTTCTTT. The encoded protein is CASSLVVNTEAFF. The chain has TRBV11-3 and TRBJ1-1; no clear D. The V and J ends lost 1 base and 0 bases respectively, with 3 bases between them. Germline V gene data show CDR1 as SGHNT and CDR2 as YENEEA. This CDR3 is 13 amino acids long.

This chain joins TRBV19 and TRBJ1-5; D not certain. Deletions cut 7 bases from V and 4 bases from J, with 11 bases between. Germline CDR1 is LNHDA and CDR2 is SQIVND (reference sequence). The CDR3 covers 13 residues. The CDR3 protein is CASMGSGNQPQHF. In nucleotides, the CDR3 is TGTGCCAGTATGGGGAGCGGGAATCAGCCCCAGCATTTT.

The rearrangement links TRBV4-2 to TRBJ2-2; D perhaps matches TRBD1 (6 bases). Deletions cut 1 base from V and 2 bases from J, with 17 bases between. Germline V gene data show CDR1 as LGHNA and CDR2 as YNFKEQ. The CDR3 runs to 18 residues. For the CDR3, the DNA is TGTGCCAGCAGCCAAGGAAGAGAGGGGACACTCAACACCGGGGAGCTGTTTTTT. It is translated as CASSQGREGTLNTGELFF.